This TCR beta chain was recovered during a study of CD8 T cells in Susac syndrome. Sequencing targeted TCR beta in blood CD8+ and CD4+ T cells. Negative magnetic isolation gave CD8+ and CD4+ cells; FACS enriched CD8+ TEMRA. CDR1 is MNHEY and CDR2 is SVGAGI in the germline V gene. The CDR3 is 14 amino acids. J was trimmed by 0 bases and V by 5 bases; bases with no gene match: 2. Reverse transcription of about 0.5 to 1 ug RNA used random hexamers. Amplification of TCR beta CDR3 by immunoSEQ multiplex PCR spanned 54 Vbeta and 13 Jbeta. TCRdb used MiXCR to reprocess the immunoSEQ multiplex PCR reads, holding one entry per CDR3 protein. The data hold about 300,000 distinct CDR3 sequences, with 75% to 85% observed a single time. Findings and limits, study-wide: The study admitted that it had a relatively small number of individuals in its TCR sequencing and HLA analysis.

About this clonotype itself: Its antigen is unidentified.

The clonotype originates from a human donor with multiple sclerosis. V gene TRBV6-5 combines with J gene TRBJ2-7; TRBD2 matches at 9 bases. The sequencing sample was made of CD8+ T cells from PBMCs. Here the CDR3 DNA reads TGTGCCAGCAGTAAACTAGCGGGCTCCTACGAGCAGTACTTC. This gives the protein CASSKLAGSYEQYF.